These 16 T cell receptor beta chains came from one sample sequenced in a study of graft-versus-host responses after intestinal transplantation. Their specific antigens are unknown. The data were produced by immunoSEQ multiplex PCR, yet TCRdb's version contains in-frame clones alone and is incomplete. The sample has over 100,000 clones, approximately 84% seen once. The sequencing used unstimulated CD4+ T cells sorted from spleen or lymph node cells, collected before intestinal transplant. The receptors shown here come from a human donor who received an intestinal transplant.

The V call is TRBV7-2, the J call TRBJ1-1, with D possibly TRBD1 on 6 matching bases. The CDR3 runs to 15 residues. Germline V CDR1 and CDR2: SGHTA, FQGNSA. V was pared by 0 bases and J by 3 bases, with 11 bases between. CDR3 amino acids: CASSLAATGYTEAFF. As DNA, the CDR3 is TGTGCCAGCAGCTTAGCGGCCACAGGGTACACTGAAGCTTTCTTT.

In this sample, this clone turned up a few times. The rearrangement joins TRBV11-2 to TRBJ2-5, with TRBD1 matching over 7 bases. The germline V gene has CDR1 SGHAT and CDR2 FQNNGV. V dropped 3 bases and J dropped 9; count of bases not matched to a gene: 13. The CDR3 has 15 amino acids. The CDR3 DNA reads as TGTGCCAGCAGCTTGTCGGGACAGACAAGAGAAGCCCAGTACTTC. Its protein is CASSLSGQTREAQYF. The entire variable domain, with the rest obtained from reference TRBV11-2 and TRBJ2-5, is as follows: EAGVAQSPRYKIIEKRQSVAFWCNPISGHATLYWYQQILGQGPKLLIQFQNNGVVDDSQLPKDRFSAERLKGVDSTLKIQPAKLEDSAVYLCASSLSGQTREAQYFGPGTRLLVL.

The chain has TRBV9 and TRBJ2-7, with 7 bases that match TRBD2. The CDR3 is 15 amino acids. Trimming took 2 bases from V and 4 from J; bases not matched to a gene: 9. Looked up from germline, CDR1 is SGDLS and CDR2 is YYNGEE. CDR3 in amino acids: CASSVGRGEGYEQYF. Written as DNA, the CDR3 is TGTGCCAGCAGCGTGGGAAGAGGGGAGGGTTACGAGCAGTACTTC. The complete variable domain, with remaining parts taken from reference TRBV9 and TRBJ2-7, reads DSGVTQTPKHLITATGQRVTLRCSPRSGDLSVYWYQQSLDQGLQFLIQYYNGEERAKGNILERFSAQQFPDLHSELNLSSLELGDSALYFCASSVGRGEGYEQYFGPGTRLTVT.

This clone was picked up a small number of times. This chain joins TRBV6-5 and TRBJ1-3, with D maybe TRBD1 (6 bases). V was trimmed by 0 bases and J by 2 bases, leaving 11 bases between them. Germline CDR1 MNHEY, CDR2 SVGAGI. The CDR3 extends over 16 amino acids. The CDR3 spells CASSYSMSGAGNTIYF. DNA for the CDR3: TGTGCCAGCAGTTACTCGATGTCAGGGGCTGGAAACACCATATATTTT.

Points on this clone: One end of the junction fails to match germline, which may point to a read error. The DNA for the CDR3 is TGTGCCACCAGCGGAGAAGGCAGCGGGGGGGTTAGGGATACGCAGTATTTT. Its protein is CATSGEGSGGVRDTQYF. The rearrangement links TRBV15 to TRBJ2-3; 10 bases fit TRBD2. This CDR3 is built from 17 residues. CDR1 is LNHNV and CDR2 is YYDKDF in the germline V gene (reference sequence). Full variable domain (remainder filled in from reference TRBV15 and TRBJ2-3): DAMVIQNPRYQVTQFGKPVTLSCSQTLNHNVMYWYQQKSSQAPKLLFHYYDKDFNNEADTPDNFQSRRPNTSFCFLDIRSPGLGDTAMYLCATSGEGSGGVRDTQYFGPGTRLTVL.

The chain couples TRBV28 to TRBJ1-2, with D tentatively TRBD1 (5 bases). There are 14 residues in the CDR3. V was cut by 11 bases and J by 4 bases, with 20 bases left in between. Germline CDR1 is MDHEN and CDR2 is SYDVKM. The CDR3 DNA reads as TGTGCCTCACTTAACGGACACAGGTCCTATGGCTACACCTTC. Translation gives CASLNGHRSYGYTF.

J is TRBJ2-1 and V is TRBV19, with D possibly being TRBD2 (5 bases). This CDR3 has 15 amino acids. Germline CDR1 LNHDA, CDR2 SQIVND (reference sequence). V was shortened by 7 bases and J by 0 bases, with 13 bases between the two germline ends. The CDR3 DNA follows: TGTGCCAGTAATTTTCGGGGAAGCTCCTACAATGAGCAGTTCTTC. Protein: CASNFRGSSYNEQFF.

This sequence joins TRBV11-2 and TRBJ2-3, with 11 positions matching TRBD2. V was pared by 7 bases and J by 0 bases, with 6 bases of the junction left unmatched. Germline lookup yields CDR1 SGHAT and CDR2 FQNNGV. The CDR3 consists of 16 residues. The CDR3 bases are TGTGCCAGCACCTCGGGACTAGCGGTTAGCACAGATACGCAGTATTTT. Its protein product is CASTSGLAVSTDTQYF.

In nucleotides, the CDR3 is TGCGCCAGCAGCTTCCGGGTCGGGCAGGCCTACGAGCAGTACTTC. Encoded protein: CASSFRVGQAYEQYF. The chain uses TRBV5-1 and TRBJ2-7; no reliable D call. The germline V gene encodes CDR1 SGHRS and CDR2 YFSETQ. The V and J ends lost 2 bases and 2 bases respectively, with 14 bases between them. The CDR3 is 15 amino acids.

The chain combines TRBV29-1 with TRBJ2-7; 12 nucleotides line up with TRBD2. Germline V gene lookup returns CDR1 SQVTM and CDR2 ANQGSEA. There are 16 residues in the CDR3. J gave up 3 bases and V 6 bases, and 12 bases lay outside the gene matches. The CDR3 DNA reads TGCAGCGTGGCAGACAGGCGGACTAGCGGGGTCTACGAGCAGTACTTC. Its protein is CSVADRRTSGVYEQYF.

This chain joins TRBV11-2 and TRBJ2-3; TRBD1 matches 7 bases. The CDR3 is 12 residues long. From germline, CDR1 is SGHAT and CDR2 FQNNGV. Unmatched junction bases numbered 5, after V lost 8 bases and J lost 6 bases. CDR3 sequence (DNA): TGTGCCAGCTCCGGGACAGTTGATACGCAGTATTTT. It encodes CASSGTVDTQYF.

The V gene is TRBV6-1, the J gene TRBJ2-5; D assignment may be TRBD1 or TRBD2 (5 bases each). The J call is uncertain, as TRBJ2-7 better fits the DNA end. The length of the CDR3 is 14 residues. Germline lookup yields CDR1 MNHNS and CDR2 SASEGT. The CDR3 is CASGRDEGAYEQYF. CDR3 coding DNA: TGTGCCAGCGGTAGGGACGAGGGCGCCTACGAGCAGTACTTC.

This chain connects TRBV9 to TRBJ2-3; D call uncertain. CDR1 and CDR2 from the germline V gene are SGDLS and YYNGEE. This CDR3 spans 13 amino acids. The ends were cut back, 0 bases at V and 0 bases at J, with 2 bases in the middle. CDR3 amino acids: CASSVDSTDTQYF. CDR3 sequence (DNA): TGTGCCAGCAGCGTAGACAGCACAGATACGCAGTATTTT.

This clone was observed a handful of times. The genes are TRBV6-6 and TRBJ1-5, with TRBD1 matching over 10 bases. In germline, CDR1 is MNHNY, CDR2 SVGAGI (reference sequence). The CDR3 has 14 amino acids. Trimming cost V 7 bases and J 7 bases; bases outside gene matches: 7. CDR3 protein: CASKGTGEYQPQHF. CDR3 nucleotide sequence: TGTGCCAGCAAAGGGACAGGGGAGTACCAGCCCCAGCATTTT.

This chain connects TRBV10-1 to TRBJ2-5; TRBD1 aligns across 11 bases. The CDR3 contains 16 residues. With V trimmed by 4 bases and J by 2 bases, 6 bases remained unmatched. The germline CDR1 and CDR2 sequences are WNHNN and SYGVQD (reference sequence). Here the CDR3 DNA reads TGCGCCAGCAGTGGGGACAGGGGGTTTGGACAAGAGACCCAGTACTTC. Its protein is CASSGDRGFGQETQYF.

The chain uses TRBV28 and TRBJ2-7, with D hard to call. This CDR3 region has 12 residues. V was trimmed by 4 bases and J by 3 bases, leaving 7 bases between them. Germline assignment: CDR1 MDHEN and CDR2 SYDVKM. The CDR3 region is CASSSPDYEQYF. CDR3 coding DNA: TGTGCCAGCAGTTCCCCTGACTACGAGCAGTACTTC. The full variable domain, rest sourced from reference TRBV28 and TRBJ2-7, is DVKVTQSSRYLVKRTGEKVFLECVQDMDHENMFWYRQDPGLGLRLIYFSYDVKMKEKGDIPEGYSVSREKKERFSLILESASTNQTSMYLCASSSPDYEQYFGPGTRLTVT.